Below are 28 T cell receptor beta chains sequenced from a single sample in a study of CD8 T cells in Susac syndrome. Random hexamers were used to reverse transcribe the RNA input (about 0.5 to 1 ug). TCRdb passed the immunoSEQ multiplex PCR reads through MiXCR, listing each CDR3 protein once. The sample shows under 200,000 distinct CDR3 sequences, around 95% of them seen only once. The sample consisted of CD4+ T cells from PBMCs. These receptors all stem from a human donor in good health.

The gene calls are TRBV29-1 and TRBJ2-5, with TRBD2 matching over 10 bases. J gave up 2 bases and V 5 bases, and 8 bases lay outside the gene matches. CDR3 length: 15 residues. The germline V gene encodes CDR1 SQVTM and CDR2 ANQGSEA. The CDR3 reads CSVFGASGGQETQYF. CDR3 DNA sequence: TGCAGCGTTTTTGGGGCTAGCGGGGGACAAGAGACCCAGTACTTC.

In its sample, this clonotype was seen once. This rearrangement joins TRBV28 to TRBJ1-2; D ambiguous. The V end was cut by 5 bases, the J end by 4 bases, with 11 bases between. Germline-derived CDR1 and CDR2 are MDHEN and SYDVKM. The length of the CDR3 is 13 residues. For the CDR3, the DNA is TGTGCCAGCAGTCCGGACGGCTTCTATGGCTACACCTTC. Its translation is CASSPDGFYGYTF.

The chain combines TRBV5-4 with TRBJ2-3; D gene uncertain. Germline lookup yields CDR1 SGHNT and CDR2 YYREEE (reference sequence). The CDR3 covers 16 residues. V lost 5 bases, J lost 5 bases, and 21 bases lay in between. CDR3 sequence: CASRPGSTPSGDTQYF. CDR3 sequence (DNA): TGTGCCAGCAGGCCCGGGTCGACACCCTCGGGAGATACGCAGTATTTT. Full variable domain (rest looked up from reference TRBV5-4 and TRBJ2-3): ETGVTQSPTHLIKTRGQQVTLRCSSQSGHNTVSWYQQALGQGPQFIFQYYREEENGRGNFPPRFSGLQFPNYSSELNVNALELDDSALYLCASRPGSTPSGDTQYFGPGTRLTVL.

CDR3 DNA sequence: TGCGCCAGCAGCCAAGAATACCGGGACATCCCCGAGCAGTACTTC. It encodes CASSQEYRDIPEQYF. This rearrangement joins TRBV4-1 to TRBJ2-7; D is perhaps TRBD1 (6 bases). Per the germline V gene, CDR1 is MGHRA and CDR2 is YSYEKL. The V and J ends lost 0 bases and 6 bases respectively, with 15 bases between them. This CDR3 region has 15 residues.

The V gene is TRBV5-8, the J gene TRBJ1-1, with no clear D. The V and J ends lost 0 bases and 4 bases respectively, with 10 bases between them. CDR1 and CDR2 from the germline V gene are SGHTS and YDEGEE. CDR3 length: 14 residues. The CDR3 DNA follows: TGTGCCAGCAGCTTGGGATTGGGTTCCACTGAAGCTTTCTTT. This codes for CASSLGLGSTEAFF.

The genes are TRBV3-1 and TRBJ2-7, with 8 bases lining up with TRBD2. Germline values: CDR1 LGHDT, CDR2 YNNKEL (reference sequence). This CDR3 spans 14 amino acids. V trimming: 4 bases; J trimming: 2 bases; junction bases outside the gene matches: 4. The CDR3 nucleotides read TGTGCCAGCAGCCTTGAAGCGGGGGCCTACGAGCAGTACTTC. Translating it yields CASSLEAGAYEQYF.

This sequence joins TRBV28 and TRBJ2-7, with D tentatively TRBD2 (7 bases). The V and J ends lost 6 bases and 3 bases respectively, with 18 bases between them. Germline V gene lookup returns CDR1 MDHEN and CDR2 SYDVKM. This CDR3 spans 15 amino acids. CDR3 region: CASSRLGGGLYEQYF. The CDR3 coding sequence is TGTGCCAGCAGCCGCTTAGGGGGGGGCCTCTACGAGCAGTACTTC.

The V and J genes are TRBV20-1 and TRBJ2-1; the D call may be TRBD1 or TRBD2 (5 bases each). The CDR3 consists of 14 residues. Trimming removed 6 bases at V and 2 bases at J, with 14 bases between. Per germline, CDR1 DFQATT and CDR2 SNEGSKA (reference sequence). Here the CDR3 reads CSAPPGAPYNEQFF. CDR3 nucleotide sequence: TGCAGTGCCCCCCCCGGGGCTCCCTACAATGAGCAGTTCTTC.

The gene calls are TRBV15 and TRBJ2-3; D is perhaps TRBD1 (5 bases). The CDR3 runs 17 residues. CDR1 is LNHNV and CDR2 is YYDKDF in the germline V gene (reference sequence). Trimming took 0 bases from V and 0 from J, leaving 13 bases between them. CDR3 coding DNA: TGTGCCACCAGCAGAGATTGGCAGGGCGATAGCACAGATACGCAGTATTTT. Residues: CATSRDWQGDSTDTQYF.

J is TRBJ2-6 and V is TRBV5-1; D remains unclear. The CDR3 contains 16 residues. Germline lookup yields CDR1 SGHRS and CDR2 YFSETQ. Trimming removed 1 base from V and 0 bases from J, with 8 bases in between. The CDR3 region has the DNA TGCGCCAGCAGCTTGATGGCCGCCTCTGGGGCCAACGTCCTGACTTTC. It codes for CASSLMAASGANVLTF.

This chain uses TRBV9 with TRBJ1-3, with D uncertain. The CDR3 spans 15 residues. Germline V gene lookup returns CDR1 SGDLS and CDR2 YYNGEE. The germline V and J ends were trimmed by 0 bases and 4 bases, with 11 bases remaining between them. The CDR3 DNA follows: TGTGCCAGCAGCGTAGGGACTATCCGCGGAAACACCATATATTTT. Encoded protein: CASSVGTIRGNTIYF.

This sequence joins TRBV15 and TRBJ1-1, with D unclear. V gave up 6 bases and J gave up 1 base, with 9 bases separating them. CDR3 length equals 13 residues. Germline assignment: CDR1 LNHNV and CDR2 YYDKDF (reference sequence). As DNA, the CDR3 is TGTGCCACCAGGAAGCCAGGGAACACTGAAGCTTTCTTT. Translating it yields CATRKPGNTEAFF.

In the case of this clonotype: An end of the junction does not agree with germline; a read error may underlie this. The gene calls are TRBV4-3 and TRBJ2-5; D may be TRBD1 or TRBD2 (5 bases each). There are 14 residues in the CDR3. Germline CDR1 is LGHNA and CDR2 is YSLEER. CDR3 amino acids: CASSQGGASESQYF. CDR3 coding DNA: TGCGCCAGCAGCCAAGGAGGGGCCTCCGAGAGCCAGTACTTC.

This chain connects TRBV12-3 or TRBV12-4 to TRBJ2-6, with D possibly TRBD2 on 5 matching bases. This CDR3 is built from 15 residues. Between the trimmed V and J ends, which lost 7 bases and 0 bases, there was a span of 10 bases. The chain's CDR3 is CASTMGSSGANVLTF. The DNA for the CDR3 is TGTGCCAGCACCATGGGGAGCTCTGGGGCCAACGTCCTGACTTTC.

This chain joins TRBV3-1 and TRBJ2-1; D is unclear. The CDR3 length is 14 residues. Germline V CDR1 and CDR2: LGHDT, YNNKEL (reference sequence). The germline V and J ends were trimmed by 1 base and 3 bases, with 7 bases remaining between them. CDR3 region: CASSQGDLYNEQFF. The CDR3 nucleotides are TGTGCCAGCAGCCAAGGCGATCTCTACAATGAGCAGTTCTTC.

The gene calls are TRBV20-1 and TRBJ1-6, with no clear D. Germline V gene data show CDR1 as DFQATT and CDR2 as SNEGSKA (reference sequence). CDR3 length: 15 amino acids. V was cut by 2 bases and J by 0 bases, with 8 bases left in between. This CDR3 is CSARTGPSYNSPLHF. The CDR3 DNA follows: TGCAGTGCTAGAACGGGTCCCTCCTATAATTCACCCCTCCACTTT.

This chain links TRBV14 with TRBJ2-5; D is possibly TRBD1 (6 bases). Trimming removed 2 bases from V and 9 bases from J, with 13 bases in between. This CDR3 is 13 amino acids long. Germline V gives CDR1 SGHDN, CDR2 FVKESK. CDR3 in amino acids: CASSQILQGSQYF. Here the CDR3 DNA reads TGTGCCAGCAGCCAAATCTTACAGGGCTCCCAGTACTTC.

Only one count was recorded for this clonotype. This chain links TRBV4-3 with TRBJ2-1; 7 bases fit TRBD1. J lost 6 bases, V lost 4 bases, and 3 bases had no gene match. Germline V gives CDR1 LGHNA, CDR2 YSLEER. This CDR3 region has 13 residues. CDR3 nucleotide sequence: TGCGCCAGCAGCCTTCACAGGGGCAATGAGCAGTTCTTC. Encoded protein: CASSLHRGNEQFF.

V and J are TRBV30 and TRBJ2-7, with D unresolved. V shed 2 bases and J shed 3 bases, with 5 bases lying between them. Germline V gene sequence: CDR1 GTSNPN, CDR2 SVGIG (reference sequence). This CDR3 comprises 11 residues. In DNA, the CDR3 is TGTGCCTGGAGTTTGGGCTACGAGCAGTACTTC. Translating gives CAWSLGYEQYF.

The V call is TRBV4-1, the J call TRBJ2-5; TRBD2 matches at 9 bases. Trimming at V came to 0 bases and at J to 5 bases, leaving 10 bases not matched to a gene. CDR3 length equals 17 residues. Germline V gene data show CDR1 as MGHRA and CDR2 as YSYEKL. This CDR3 reads CASSQDTVGGGAETQYF. The CDR3 region has the DNA TGCGCCAGCAGCCAAGATACGGTTGGCGGGGGGGCTGAGACCCAGTACTTC.

CDR3 nucleotide sequence: TGTGCCAGCAGCCATTATCCCTCAGAGCAGTACTTC. Amino acid sequence: CASSHYPSEQYF. The genes are TRBV3-1 and TRBJ2-7, with D unresolved. CDR3 length: 12 amino acids. V was cut by 3 bases and J by 7 bases, with 10 bases left in between. CDR1 is LGHDT and CDR2 is YNNKEL in the germline V gene (reference sequence).

The J gene is TRBJ1-2, the V gene TRBV20-1; D ambiguous. There are 15 residues in the CDR3. The germline V gene has CDR1 DFQATT and CDR2 SNEGSKA (reference sequence). V lost 5 bases to trimming and J lost 6 bases, with 22 bases between them. CDR3 sequence: CSAPPRALTSNGYTF. Here the CDR3 DNA reads TGCAGTGCTCCCCCTCGGGCCCTTACCTCCAATGGCTACACCTTC.

V gene TRBV12-5 combines with J gene TRBJ2-7, with TRBD1 matching 9 bases. The CDR3 extends over 16 amino acids. Germline V CDR1 and CDR2: LGHNT, FRNRAP. Losses at the gene ends were 2 bases for V and 1 base for J; bases not matched to a gene: 6. The CDR3 loop is CASGLKTGQGSYEQYF. The CDR3 DNA sequence: TGTGCTAGTGGTTTGAAGACGGGACAGGGATCCTACGAGCAGTACTTC.

The chain joins TRBV30 to TRBJ2-7, with D perhaps matching TRBD1 or TRBD2 (6 bases each). The CDR3 loop spans 12 amino acids. CDR1 is GTSNPN, CDR2 SVGIG, per germline (reference sequence). V lost 3 bases, J lost 5 bases, and 11 bases lay in between. CDR3 loop: CAWSGGVHEQYF. The CDR3 bases are TGTGCCTGGAGCGGGGGCGTGCACGAGCAGTACTTC.

The V gene is TRBV20-1, the J gene TRBJ2-3; D ambiguous. V was trimmed by 3 bases and J by 4 bases, leaving 8 bases between them. Germline lookup yields CDR1 DFQATT and CDR2 SNEGSKA (reference sequence). This CDR3 comprises 12 residues. CDR3 region: CSARFDSDTQYF. CDR3 nucleotides: TGCAGTGCTAGGTTCGATTCAGATACGCAGTATTTT.

The rearrangement uses TRBV4-3 and TRBJ1-2; D remains unclear. The germline V gene encodes CDR1 LGHNA and CDR2 YSLEER. Trimming pared 0 bases from V and 4 bases from J, leaving 18 bases between. The CDR3 sequence is 17 residues long. CDR3 in amino acids: CASSQDRSRAGVYGYTF. The CDR3, as DNA: TGCGCCAGCAGCCAAGATAGGTCGAGGGCTGGGGTCTATGGCTACACCTTC.

CDR3 sequence reads: CAYLSGGVPYEQYF. DNA for the CDR3: TGTGCCTATCTTTCGGGGGGGGTCCCCTACGAGCAGTACTTC. The chain uses TRBV30 and TRBJ2-7, with TRBD2 identical over 8 bases. Germline-derived CDR1 and CDR2 are GTSNPN and SVGIG (reference sequence). The CDR3 contains 14 residues. J lost 2 bases, V lost 7 bases, and 10 bases had no gene match. The entire variable domain, with the rest obtained from reference TRBV30 and TRBJ2-7, is as follows: SQTIHQWPATLVQPVGSPLSLECTVEGTSNPNLYWYRQAAGRGLQLLFYSVGIGQISSEVPQNLSASRPQDRQFILSSKKLLLSDSGFYLCAYLSGGVPYEQYFGPGTRLTVT.

The gene calls are TRBV29-1 and TRBJ1-2; no firm D call. Germline assignment: CDR1 SQVTM and CDR2 ANQGSEA. There are 12 residues in the CDR3. The ends were cut back, 2 bases at V and 5 bases at J, with 9 bases in the middle. The CDR3 region has the DNA TGCAGCGTTGAACATGGGGTTTATGGCTACACCTTC. Amino acids: CSVEHGVYGYTF.